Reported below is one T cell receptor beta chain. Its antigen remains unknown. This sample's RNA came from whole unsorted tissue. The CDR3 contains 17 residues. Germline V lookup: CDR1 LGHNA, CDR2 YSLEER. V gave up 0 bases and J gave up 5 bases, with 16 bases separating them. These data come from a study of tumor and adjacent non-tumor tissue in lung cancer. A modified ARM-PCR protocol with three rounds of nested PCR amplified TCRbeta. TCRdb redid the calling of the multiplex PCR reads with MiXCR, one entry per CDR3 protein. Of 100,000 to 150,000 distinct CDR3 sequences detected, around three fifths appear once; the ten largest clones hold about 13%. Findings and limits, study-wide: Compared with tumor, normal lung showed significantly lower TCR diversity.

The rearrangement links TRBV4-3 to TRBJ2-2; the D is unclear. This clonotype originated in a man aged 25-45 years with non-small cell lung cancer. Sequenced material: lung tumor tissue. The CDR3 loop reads CASSQDARSWNTGELFF. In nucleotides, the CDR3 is TGCGCCAGCAGCCAAGACGCCCGTAGTTGGAATACCGGGGAGCTGTTTTTT.